This T cell receptor beta chain was profiled in a study of shared clonotypes between healthy human individuals. CDR1 SQVTM and CDR2 ANQGSEA come from the germline V gene. The CDR3 is 14 residues long. V dropped 5 bases and J dropped 1; count of bases not matched to a gene: 4. Only in-frame clones appear in the TCRdb table, and some are missing; sequencing was by immunoSEQ multiplex PCR. The sample consists of over a million clones, more than 95% of them appearing once. The specimen sequenced was naive CD4+ T cells sorted from blood. As for subset: CD45RA+ positively selected. This clonotype was sampled from a man younger than 40 in good health. J is TRBJ2-5 and V is TRBV29-1; 10 bases agree with TRBD2. The DNA for the CDR3 is TGCAGCGTTACTAGCGGGGTCTTCCAAGAGACCCAGTACTTC. Its translation is CSVTSGVFQETQYF.